These T cell receptor beta chains were read from a single sample in a study of shared clonotypes between healthy human individuals. The repertoire was sequenced with immunoSEQ multiplex PCR; TCRdb's copy has only in-frame clones and lacks some. Of about 2 million clones listed, approximately 94% were seen once; the top ten hold 1.1%. Sequencing was performed on naive CD8+ T cells sorted from blood. These receptors came from a man younger than 35 in good health. The CDR3 runs from the conserved cysteine through the conserved F or W. A D gene is named only where the DNA matches it firmly. Clone size is given for some rows only: seen once, a few or many times, or a class if the clone is expanded.

>-|TRBD2|TRBV29-1|TRBJ2-7
CSVEEDGTSGSYEQYF
TGCAGCGTTGAAGAGGACGGGACTAGCGGCTCCTACGAGCAGTACTTC
>-|-|TRBV27|TRBJ1-3
CASSPNRDGSGNTIYF
TGTGCCAGCAGTCCCAACCGGGACGGCTCTGGAAACACCATATATTTT
>-|TRBD2|TRBV5-1|TRBJ2-6
CASSLRLVGRAGANVLTF
TGCGCCAGCAGCTTACGGCTGGTTGGGAGGGCTGGGGCCAACGTCCTGACTTTC
>-|TRBD2|TRBV12-5|TRBJ2-7
CASGSAGTSAYEQYF
TGTGCTAGTGGTTCCGCCGGGACTAGCGCATACGAGCAGTACTTC
>-|TRBD2|TRBV7-6|TRBJ2-1
CASSLGVPPTGLVANEQFF
TGTGCCAGCAGCTTAGGGGTACCCCCCACGGGACTAGTCGCTAATGAGCAGTTCTTC
>-|-|TRBV28|TRBJ2-7
CASSFLRESYEQYF
TGTGCCAGCAGTTTTTTACGGGAGTCCTACGAGCAGTACTTC
>-|TRBD2|TRBV4-1|TRBJ2-3
CASSQGPAGSATDTQYF
TGCGCCAGCAGCCAAGGGCCAGCGGGAAGTGCAACAGATACGCAGTATTTT
>-|-|TRBV2|TRBJ1-2
CASSGGSNYGYTF
TGTGCCAGCAGTGGGGGAAGCAACTATGGCTACACCTTC
>-|-|TRBV27|TRBJ2-2
CASLGINTGELFF
TGTGCCAGTCTGGGGATTAACACCGGGGAGCTGTTTTTT
>-|-|TRBV6-5|TRBJ1-2
CASSYSQINYGYTF
TGTGCCAGCAGTTACTCCCAAATTAACTATGGCTACACCTTC
>-|-|TRBV6-6|TRBJ2-3
CASSYSGDHTQYF
TGTGCCAGCAGTTACTCAGGCGATCATACGCAGTATTTT
>-|TRBD1|TRBV29-1|TRBJ2-2
CSVETGVNTGELFF
TGCAGCGTTGAAACAGGGGTGAACACCGGGGAGCTGTTTTTT
>once|-|TRBV12-5|TRBJ1-6
CASGLDGGVRSSYNSPLHF
TGTGCTAGTGGTTTGGACGGAGGGGTCCGGAGCTCCTATAATTCACCCCTCCACTTT
>-|TRBD2|TRBV6-5|TRBJ2-7
CASSLGATGAGEQYF
TGTGCCAGCAGCCTAGGGGCCACGGGAGCGGGGGAGCAGTACTTC
>-|TRBD1|TRBV11-1|TRBJ1-2
CASSSTGGSSGYTF
TGTGCCAGCAGCTCCACAGGGGGCTCTTCTGGCTACACCTTC
>-|-|TRBV5-4|TRBJ1-6
CASSLDGPLSSPLHF
TGTGCCAGCAGCTTGGACGGCCCCCTCAGTTCACCCCTCCACTTT
>-|-|TRBV27|TRBJ1-5
CASSPGLNQPQHF
TGTGCCAGCTCCCCCGGACTAAATCAGCCCCAGCATTTT
>-|-|TRBV6-6|TRBJ2-2
CASSYYRVDTGELFF
TGTGCCAGCAGTTATTACAGGGTTGATACCGGGGAGCTGTTTTTT
>-|-|TRBV19|TRBJ1-2
CASRDLEGFYGYTF
TGTGCCAGTAGAGATCTGGAGGGGTTCTATGGCTACACCTTC
>once|TRBD1|TRBV27|TRBJ1-1
CASNLLGGGNTEAFF
TGTGCCAGCAACTTATTAGGGGGCGGGAACACTGAAGCTTTCTTT
>-|-|TRBV4-3|TRBJ2-7
CASSQNRDSSYEQYF
TGCGCCAGCAGCCAAAACAGGGATAGCTCCTACGAGCAGTACTTC
>-|-|TRBV27|TRBJ1-4
CASSLMGLTNEKLFF
TGTGCCAGCAGTTTAATGGGGTTAACTAATGAAAAACTGTTTTTT
>-|-|TRBV7-6|TRBJ1-2
CASSPAAAAYYGYTF
TGTGCCAGCAGCCCCGCCGCCGCAGCCTACTATGGCTACACCTTC
>-|-|TRBV6-1|TRBJ2-7
CASSELEGLILEQYF
TGTGCCAGCAGTGAATTAGAGGGGTTAATTCTCGAGCAGTACTTC
>-|-|TRBV9|TRBJ2-7
CASSVGTSSTYEQYF
TGTGCCAGCAGCGTAGGAACTAGCTCCACCTACGAGCAGTACTTC
>-|-|TRBV30|TRBJ2-1
CAWTIRGGNSEQFF
TGTGCCTGGACTATTAGGGGGGGGAACAGTGAGCAGTTCTTC
>-|-|TRBV7-2|TRBJ2-2
CASSPKRQGGAGELFF
TGTGCCAGCAGCCCCAAGCGACAGGGCGGGGCCGGGGAGCTGTTTTTT
>-|-|TRBV7-8|TRBJ1-1
CASRGTRNTEAFF
TGTGCCAGCAGAGGGACGCGGAACACTGAAGCTTTCTTT
>once|TRBD1|TRBV5-4|TRBJ1-2
CASSLQTGIIYGYTF
TGTGCCAGCAGCTTGCAGACAGGGATCATCTATGGCTACACCTTC
>once|-|TRBV28|TRBJ2-1
CASSFETGEPYNEQFF
TGTGCCAGCAGTTTCGAGACAGGAGAACCCTACAATGAGCAGTTCTTC
>-|-|TRBV11-2|TRBJ1-1
CASRPIAMVNEAFF
TGTGCCAGCAGGCCAATCGCCATGGTCAACGAAGCTTTCTTT
>-|TRBD1|TRBV6-5|TRBJ1-1
CASSYPGQEAFF
TGTGCCAGCAGTTACCCGGGACAGGAAGCTTTCTTT
>-|-|TRBV5-4|TRBJ1-2
CASSWGDTGNGYTF
TGTGCCAGCAGCTGGGGAGATACAGGGAATGGCTACACCTTC
>-|TRBD1|TRBV27|TRBJ2-1
CASSPSTGGPSYNEQFF
TGTGCCAGCAGCCCATCGACAGGGGGACCCTCCTACAATGAGCAGTTCTTC
>-|-|TRBV29-1|TRBJ1-1
CSAYPDGNEAFF
TGCAGCGCATACCCCGACGGGAATGAAGCTTTCTTT
>-|-|TRBV18|TRBJ1-4
CASSSFRDPNEKLFF
TGTGCCAGCTCTTCATTCCGGGACCCTAATGAAAAACTGTTTTTT
>-|TRBD1|TRBV4-3|TRBJ2-7
CASSQDPGTGSYEQYF
TGCGCCAGCAGCCAAGATCCAGGGACAGGTTCCTACGAGCAGTACTTC
>-|-|TRBV27|TRBJ2-3
CASSPLLVAKADTQYF
TGTGCCAGCAGTCCACTACTAGTTGCAAAGGCAGATACGCAGTATTTT
>-|-|TRBV5-5|TRBJ2-7
CASSWFEDGTYEQYF
TGTGCCAGCAGCTGGTTCGAGGACGGAACCTACGAGCAGTACTTC
>-|-|TRBV9|TRBJ2-5
CASSASLGVWETQYF
TGTGCCAGCAGCGCCTCTCTGGGGGTTTGGGAGACCCAGTACTTC
>few|-|TRBV9|TRBJ1-2
CASSVASRTAYYGYTF
TGTGCCAGCAGCGTAGCCAGTAGGACAGCTTACTATGGCTACACCTTC
>-|-|TRBV9|TRBJ2-2
CASSVGGYNTGELFF
TGTGCCAGCAGCGTAGGGGGCTACAACACCGGGGAGCTGTTTTTT
>-|-|TRBV18|TRBJ2-1
CASSPPEGYEQFF
TGTGCCAGCTCACCACCGGAAGGGTATGAGCAGTTCTTC
>-|-|TRBV28|TRBJ2-5
CASSLTEETQYF
TGTGCCAGCAGTCTCACGGAAGAGACCCAGTACTTC
>-|-|TRBV10-1|TRBJ1-2
CASSESWVGGGYTF
TGCGCCAGCAGTGAGTCGTGGGTCGGGGGTGGCTACACCTTC
>-|-|TRBV6-1|TRBJ2-7
CASSELGAEQYF
TGTGCCAGCAGTGAATTGGGGGCCGAGCAGTACTTC
>-|TRBD2|TRBV19|TRBJ2-5
CASGTSGKGETQYF
TGTGCCAGTGGAACTAGCGGAAAGGGAGAGACCCAGTACTTC
>-|-|TRBV7-6|TRBJ2-7
CASSPEPGGYEQYF
TGTGCCAGCAGCCCGGAGCCTGGGGGCTACGAGCAGTACTTC
>-|TRBD1|TRBV27|TRBJ1-6
CASTGTGSNSPLHF
TGTGCCAGCACGGGGACAGGGAGTAATTCACCCCTCCACTTT
>-|-|TRBV11-2|TRBJ2-1
CASSLVLYNEQFF
TGTGCCAGCAGCTTAGTTTTGTACAATGAGCAGTTCTTC